This T cell receptor beta chain originates from a study of shared clonotypes between healthy human individuals. Study-level background: Three plates were used per donor for CD4 naive, three for CD4 memory, two for CD8 naive and one for CD8 memory. Study results and limitations: Among non-shared clonotypes, generation probabilities were lower than among those shared by all four donors. Clonotype sharing among donors likely depends on sequencing depth.

This clone was observed once. Its specificity is not known. The germline V gene has CDR1 MNHEY and CDR2 SMNVEV (reference sequence). The CDR3 extends over 14 amino acids. The trim removed 5 bases at V and 17 bases at J, leaving 13 bases unmatched. Several immunoSEQ plates received, in even portions, the genomic DNA of each subset. Measured with immunoSEQ multiplex PCR; TCRdb has only the in-frame clones, and not every one. This table holds some 1,400,000 clones, 96% found once. Source material: naive CD4+ T cells sorted from blood. Subset in this sample: CD45RA+ positively selected. The chain links TRBV27 to TRBJ1-4; TRBD1 agrees at 11 bases. The TCR was taken from a man aged 25 to 45 in good health. The CDR3 protein is CASSKTGTGGNTFF. CDR3 coding DNA: TGTGCCAGCAGTAAAACCGGGACAGGGGGTAATACTTTTTTT.